This passage covers 30 T cell receptor beta chains from one sample sequenced in a study of molecular identifiers for immune sequencing clone quantification. MiXCR was run by TCRdb on the PCR reads, yielding one entry per CDR3 protein. The repertoire holds roughly 630,000 distinct CDR3 sequences, with roughly 25% as singletons. The sample was naive CD8+ T cells from blood, with Jurkat cell RNA spiked in. Subset: FACS-sorted CD8+CD4-CCR7+CD45RA+ naive T cells. The origin of the receptors is a human donor in good health. Some libraries in this study had Jurkat cell RNA spiked in.

This clonotype was observed a few times. The CDR3 DNA sequence: TGTGCCAGCAGTTTAAATCGTTGGGCCAGTGGAGAGACCCAGTACTTC. Its protein product is CASSLNRWASGETQYF. The chain has TRBV12-3 or TRBV12-4 and TRBJ2-5; D gene ambiguous. Trimming pared 2 bases from V and 4 bases from J, leaving 17 bases between. CDR3 length equals 16 residues.

The chain is built from TRBV6-1 and TRBJ1-1; D ambiguous. CDR3 length: 14 residues. The germline V and J ends were trimmed by 1 base and 4 bases, with 10 bases remaining between them. From germline, CDR1 is MNHNS and CDR2 SASEGT. The CDR3 bases are TGTGCCAGCAGTGAAGGAGTCACAGTCACTGAAGCTTTCTTT. As protein: CASSEGVTVTEAFF.

This clonotype was observed a few times. The chain is built from TRBV27 and TRBJ2-5; 9 nucleotides line up with TRBD2. The junction had 7 bases not matched to a gene; V was cut back by 6 bases and J by 2 bases. This CDR3 has 15 amino acids. In germline, CDR1 is MNHEY, CDR2 SMNVEV (reference sequence). This CDR3 reads CASRASGNRQETQYF. In DNA form, the CDR3 reads TGTGCCAGCAGGGCTAGCGGGAATCGGCAAGAGACCCAGTACTTC.

The chain carries TRBV11-2 and TRBJ2-7; 7 bases match TRBD1. Germline CDR1 and CDR2: SGHAT and FQNNGV. V gave up 0 bases and J gave up 4 bases; unmatched junction bases: 6. CDR3 length: 15 amino acids. Here the CDR3 DNA reads TGTGCCAGCAGCTTAGAAGGGGCAGGGGGATACGAGCAGTACTTC. Its translation: CASSLEGAGGYEQYF.

As concerns this clonotype: Given a much more abundant clone one base away, this may be a read error. The chain combines TRBV6-1 with TRBJ2-7; D remains ambiguous. CDR3 length: 11 residues. Looked up from germline, CDR1 is MNHNS and CDR2 is SASEGT. Deletions cut 6 bases from V and 2 bases from J, with 5 bases between. The CDR3 sequence is CASSKTYEQYF. The CDR3 DNA reads as TGTGCCAGCAGCAAGACCTACGAGCAGTACTTC.

This clonotype was recorded at least ten times. V gene TRBV7-2 combines with J gene TRBJ2-3; 11 bases line up with TRBD2. The CDR3 is 20 residues long. V gave up 5 bases and J gave up 1 base; unmatched junction bases: 17. The V gene's germline CDR1 is SGHTA and CDR2 FQGNSA. CDR3 sequence reads: CASSLTSGGHFPGGTDTQYF. The CDR3 region has the DNA TGTGCCAGCAGCCTCACTAGCGGGGGCCATTTCCCCGGCGGCACAGATACGCAGTATTTT.

In its sample, this clonotype was seen a few times. V gene TRBV28 combines with J gene TRBJ1-5; possibly TRBD1 for D (6 bases). Trimming took off 11 bases at V and 0 bases at J, with 14 bases between the two ends. This CDR3 is 14 amino acids long. Germline CDR1 reads MDHEN; CDR2 reads SYDVKM. The CDR3 nucleotides are TGTGCCGCGGAGGGGGTCTATAGCAATCAGCCCCAGCATTTT. This translates into CAAEGVYSNQPQHF.

This clonotype has ten or more counts. The chain has TRBV12-3 or TRBV12-4 and TRBJ1-2; D remains unclear. CDR3 length equals 11 residues. Trimming took off 3 bases at V and 10 bases at J, with 9 bases between the two ends. The CDR3 DNA reads TGTGCCAGCAGTTTTGGGTCCACCTACACCTTC. Its translation: CASSFGSTYTF.

In this sample, this clonotype turned up many times. The chain recombines TRBV30 with TRBJ2-7; D gene unclear. Trimming took off 4 bases at V and 4 bases at J, with 8 bases between the two ends. The CDR3 is 11 amino acids. The germline gives CDR1 GTSNPN, CDR2 SVGIG (reference sequence). CDR3 DNA sequence: TGTGCCTGGAAAACTGGTTACGAGCAGTACTTC. It encodes CAWKTGYEQYF.

This clonotype has ten or more counts. The chain recombines TRBV7-9 with TRBJ1-6; a possible D gene is TRBD1 (6 bases). Looked up from germline, CDR1 is SEHNR and CDR2 is FQNEAQ (reference sequence). Trimming shortened V by 4 bases and J by 7 bases, and 14 bases separated the two germline ends. This CDR3 spans 15 amino acids. The CDR3 bases are TGTGCCAGCAGCTCCACACAGGGCGGCAATTCACCCCTCCACTTT. Protein: CASSSTQGGNSPLHF.

This clonotype was counted ten times or more. The chain combines TRBV20-1 with TRBJ1-2; D ambiguous. Germline assignment: CDR1 DFQATT and CDR2 SNEGSKA (reference sequence). Trimming left V 1 base short and J 2 bases short, with 8 bases between. The CDR3 sequence is 13 residues long. The CDR3 DNA reads as TGCAGTGCTAGAGCGCAGGACAACTATGGCTACACCTTC. Its translation is CSARAQDNYGYTF.

J is TRBJ2-7 and V is TRBV6-5; 9 bases are a match to TRBD2. This CDR3 spans 15 amino acids. Germline CDR1 and CDR2: MNHEY and SVGAGI. Germline trimming cut 0 bases from V and 6 bases from J; bases unmatched to any gene: 6. The CDR3 loop reads CASSYSTSGGGEQYF. The DNA of the CDR3 is TGTGCCAGCAGTTACTCGACTAGCGGAGGGGGCGAGCAGTACTTC.

A word on this clonotype: A much more abundant neighbour one base away suggests this may be a read error. The V and J genes are TRBV20-1 and TRBJ2-3; 14 bases match TRBD2. The CDR3 runs 17 residues. CDR1 DFQATT and CDR2 SNEGSKA come from the germline V gene (reference sequence). The CDR3 region is CSASPKLPGLAGVTQCF. The CDR3 DNA follows: TGCAGTGCCTCACCAAAGTTGCCGGGACTAGCGGGAGTTACGCAGTGTTTT.

Many counts were recorded for this clonotype. The chain carries TRBV10-3 and TRBJ1-1; D is unresolved. The CDR3 sequence is 12 residues long. Trimming stripped 3 bases from V and 8 bases from J, with 10 bases between. Looked up from germline, CDR1 is ENHRY and CDR2 is SYGVKD. CDR3 in DNA: TGTGCCATCAGTGATGATCAAGGGGAAGCTTTCTTT. This sequence encodes CAISDDQGEAFF.

This clonotype was detected only a few times. The chain employs TRBV5-6 and TRBJ2-5; D gene unclear. V lost 1 base to trimming and J lost 4 bases, with 17 bases between them. This CDR3 spans 16 amino acids. Germline values: CDR1 SGHDT, CDR2 YYEEEE. The CDR3 here is CASSLMGHIPGETQYF. Written as DNA, the CDR3 is TGTGCCAGCAGCTTGATGGGTCACATCCCCGGAGAGACCCAGTACTTC.

This clonotype has ten or more counts. This chain uses TRBV9 with TRBJ1-3; D uncertain. This CDR3 spans 16 amino acids. Looked up from germline, CDR1 is SGDLS and CDR2 is YYNGEE. V gave up 4 bases and J gave up 0 bases, with 14 bases separating them. The CDR3 sequence is CASSPDPGSSGNTIYF. CDR3 coding DNA: TGTGCCAGCAGCCCGGATCCGGGGAGCTCTGGAAACACCATATATTTT.

J is TRBJ2-6 and V is TRBV5-1; D is undetermined. Trimming took 2 bases from V and 3 from J, leaving 15 bases between them. Germline V gene lookup returns CDR1 SGHRS and CDR2 YFSETQ. This CDR3 region has 17 residues. The CDR3 sequence: CASSFQDFKDGANVLTF. CDR3 nucleotides: TGCGCCAGCAGCTTCCAAGATTTTAAGGATGGGGCCAACGTCCTGACTTTC.

This clonotype was seen only a few times. Written as DNA, the CDR3 is TGTGCCAGCAGCCAGATCACAGGGTACTACGAGCAGTACTTC. Its translation: CASSQITGYYEQYF. The rearrangement uses TRBV12-3 or TRBV12-4 and TRBJ2-7, with D possibly matching TRBD1 (6 bases). V shed 6 bases and J shed 3 bases, with 15 bases lying between them. CDR3 length: 14 residues.

This clonotype was observed many times. This chain connects TRBV6-5 to TRBJ1-2; maybe TRBD1 (5 bases). Trimming shortened V by 5 bases and J by 0 bases, and 16 bases separated the two germline ends. This CDR3 spans 16 amino acids. Germline lookup yields CDR1 MNHEY and CDR2 SVGAGI. The CDR3 spells CASSTDTGHTNYGYTF. Written as DNA, the CDR3 is TGTGCCAGCAGTACAGACACAGGACATACTAACTATGGCTACACCTTC.

This clonotype has just a few counts. The genes are TRBV7-8 and TRBJ1-1; no firm D call. In germline, CDR1 is SGHVS, CDR2 FQNEAQ. The CDR3 totals 15 residues. V was clipped by 1 base and J by 4 bases, with 13 bases between them. CDR3 sequence reads: CASSLEAWGRTEAFF. In DNA form, the CDR3 reads TGTGCCAGCAGCTTAGAAGCCTGGGGTCGCACTGAAGCTTTCTTT.

This clonotype has at least ten counts. This chain uses TRBV29-1 with TRBJ2-2, with 7 bases fitting TRBD1. This CDR3 has 13 amino acids. CDR1 and CDR2 from the germline V gene are SQVTM and ANQGSEA. Trimming cost V 5 bases and J 5 bases; bases outside gene matches: 5. The CDR3 reads CSVKQGLTGELFF. The CDR3 DNA is TGCAGCGTTAAACAGGGGCTGACCGGGGAGCTGTTTTTT.

CDR3 region: CASSIGTRTSTDTQYF. The CDR3 region has the DNA TGTGCCAGCAGTATTGGGACGAGAACTAGCACAGATACGCAGTATTTT. V is TRBV27 and J is TRBJ2-3; D possibly matches TRBD1 or TRBD2 (5 bases each). Germline CDR1 reads MNHEY; CDR2 reads SMNVEV (reference sequence). The V gene lost 5 bases and the J gene lost 0 bases, with 15 bases spanning the gap. This CDR3 is built from 16 residues.

This clonotype appeared many times. The junction departs from germline at one end; a sequencing error may be responsible. This chain connects TRBV15 to TRBJ2-3; 10 nucleotides match TRBD2. This CDR3 comprises 17 residues. Per germline, CDR1 LNHNV and CDR2 YYDKDF (reference sequence). The CDR3 coding sequence is TGTGCCACCAGCGGAGAACAAGCGGGGGGGCCTTCAGATACGCAGTATTTT. Amino acids: CATSGEQAGGPSDTQYF.

This clonotype came up many times. This sequence joins TRBV5-4 and TRBJ1-4; 7 positions agree with TRBD1. The V and J ends lost 2 bases and 8 bases, in that order; junction bases with no gene match: 9. The CDR3 consists of 15 residues. Germline V gene data show CDR1 as SGHNT and CDR2 as YYREEE (reference sequence). The CDR3 bases are TGTGCCAGCAGCTTAAACCGGGACAGAGGGGAAAAACTGTTTTTT. Translation: CASSLNRDRGEKLFF.

A word on this clonotype: A much larger clone sits a single nucleotide away, making a read error possible. The chain recombines TRBV20-1 with TRBJ2-7; no clear D gene. The CDR3 has 12 amino acids. Germline V lookup: CDR1 DFQATT, CDR2 SNEGSKA (reference sequence). V was trimmed by 6 bases and J by 5 bases, leaving 14 bases between them. CDR3 nucleotides: TGCAGTGCCCCACGGTGGGCCCACGAGCAGTACTTC. Translating it yields CSAPRWAHEQYF.

This clonotype showed up just a few times. The junction does not match germline at one end; this may be a read error. The J gene is TRBJ1-2, the V gene TRBV13; D might be TRBD1 (6 bases). CDR1 PRHDT and CDR2 FYEKMQ come from the germline V gene (reference sequence). The CDR3 contains 16 residues. The CDR3 loop is CASSLKRQETSYGYAF. The CDR3 DNA sequence: TGTGCCAGCAGCCTAAAGAGACAGGAAACTAGCTATGGCTACGCCTTC.

This clonotype was seen a handful of times. This chain connects TRBV14 to TRBJ1-4; D is uncertain. The germline V gene has CDR1 SGHDN and CDR2 FVKESK. This CDR3 is 13 amino acids long. V lost 3 bases and J lost 3, with 5 bases in between. In nucleotides, the CDR3 is TGTGCCAGCAGCCAGGATCCTAATGAAAAACTGTTTTTT. This sequence encodes CASSQDPNEKLFF. The whole variable domain, remainder taken from reference TRBV14 and TRBJ1-4, is EAGVTQFPSHSVIEKGQTVTLRCDPISGHDNLYWYRRVMGKEIKFLLHFVKESKQDESGMPNNRFLAERTGGTYSTLKVQPAELEDSGVYFCASSQDPNEKLFFGSGTQLSVL.

This clonotype was observed a handful of times. The V and J genes are TRBV12-3 or TRBV12-4 and TRBJ1-2; D is unresolved. The CDR3 loop spans 13 amino acids. The germline V and J ends were trimmed by 6 bases and 3 bases, with 11 bases remaining between them. The CDR3 DNA follows: TGTGCCAGCAGCCTGGACGGGGACTATGGCTACACCTTC. It codes for CASSLDGDYGYTF.

This clonotype occurred a few times. The chain is built from TRBV7-2 and TRBJ1-1, with 8 bases lining up with TRBD1. This CDR3 comprises 16 residues. Germline loops: CDR1 SGHTA, CDR2 FQGNSA. V dropped 5 bases and J dropped 5; count of bases not matched to a gene: 13. CDR3 region: CASSKGDRSSGTEAFF. The CDR3 coding sequence is TGTGCCAGCAGCAAGGGGGACAGGAGTTCCGGAACTGAAGCTTTCTTT.

This chain joins TRBV6-2 or TRBV6-3 and TRBJ2-2; D might be TRBD1 or TRBD2, each matching 6 bases. Trimming took 0 bases from V and 7 from J, leaving 12 bases between them. Germline-derived CDR1 and CDR2 are MNHEY and SVGEGT. The CDR3 is 15 amino acids. CDR3 protein: CASSYSGGEFGELFF. CDR3 sequence (DNA): TGTGCCAGCAGTTACTCCGGGGGCGAGTTCGGGGAGCTGTTTTTT.